These T cell receptor beta chains were read from a single sample in a study of cytomegalovirus exposure and HLA in healthy donors. Measured with immunoSEQ multiplex PCR; TCRdb has only the in-frame clones, and not every one. The sample yields tens of thousands of clones, 80% seen once. Sequenced material: PBMCs. These receptors all stem from a man in his thirties or forties in good health and CMV-seropositive. Both conserved end residues are part of each CDR3. A D gene is named only where the DNA matches it firmly. Size is omitted from some rows. Given values are once, few, many or a class for expanded clones.

D gene	clone size	V gene	J gene	CDR3 DNA	CDR3 protein
TRBD2	.	TRBV7-9	TRBJ2-7	TGTGCCAGTGGGGCGGCTAGCGGGGGGTCCCACGAGCAGTACTTC	CASGAASGGSHEQYF
.	.	TRBV6-5	TRBJ1-2	TGTGCCAGCAGTTACTCGAGCTCGAGATGGTTGGATGGCTACACCTTC	CASSYSSSRWLDGYTF
TRBD1	few	TRBV29-1	TRBJ1-6	TGCAGCGTTGTAGACAGGGGATGGCATAATTCACCCCTCCACTTT	CSVVDRGWHNSPLHF
.	.	TRBV4-1	TRBJ1-1	TGCGCCAGCAGCCAAGGTAACGCGGGCACTGAAGCTTTCTTT	CASSQGNAGTEAFF
TRBD2	.	TRBV18	TRBJ2-7	TGTGCCAGCTCACCATTTAGCGGGGAAGTATACGAGCAGTACTTC	CASSPFSGEVYEQYF
.	.	TRBV18	TRBJ2-5	TGTGCCAGTAACAGATACCAGGAGACCCAGTACTTC	CASNRYQETQYF
.	.	TRBV5-8	TRBJ2-7	TGTGCCAGCAGCCCGGCCTACGAGCAGTACTTC	CASSPAYEQYF
TRBD1	.	TRBV6-1	TRBJ1-2	TGTGCCAGCAGGGAGGGGACAGGGCTTTATGGCTACACCTTC	CASREGTGLYGYTF
.	.	TRBV28	TRBJ1-2	TGTGCCAGCAGTTTTACAGGGTATGGCTACACCTTC	CASSFTGYGYTF
.	.	TRBV5-6	TRBJ2-3	TGTGCCAGCAGCTTGGTACTCCGCACAGATACGCAGTATTTT	CASSLVLRTDTQYF
TRBD2	.	TRBV2	TRBJ2-1	TGTGCCAGCAGTGAATTTAAGACTAGCGGGTCCTACAATGAGCAGTTCTTC	CASSEFKTSGSYNEQFF
TRBD2	.	TRBV5-1	TRBJ2-3	TGCGCCAGCAGCTCCACTAGCGGGACGAACACAGATACGCAGTATTTT	CASSSTSGTNTDTQYF
.	.	TRBV4-1	TRBJ2-6	TGCGCCAGCAGCCAAGAGTCGGCTGGGGCCAACGTCCTGACTTTC	CASSQESAGANVLTF
.	.	TRBV11-3	TRBJ2-2	TGTGCCAGCAGTCGGGGACTCTTCACCGGGGAGCTGTTTTTT	CASSRGLFTGELFF
.	.	TRBV11-2	TRBJ1-1	TGTGCCAGCAGTTTTGCGACTGAAGCTTTCTTT	CASSFATEAFF
.	few	TRBV10-1	TRBJ1-5	TGCGCCAGCAGTGAGACAGGGTATTGTAATCAGCCCCAGCATTTT	CASSETGYCNQPQHF
.	.	TRBV7-9	TRBJ2-1	TGTGCCAGCAGCCTGGGGACACTCGATAGCTCCTACAATGAGCAGTTCTTC	CASSLGTLDSSYNEQFF
.	.	TRBV7-2	TRBJ2-4	TGTGCCAGCAGCTTATCAGGGGTGCTAGCCAAAAACATTCAGTACTTC	CASSLSGVLAKNIQYF
TRBD2	few	TRBV5-1	TRBJ2-1	TGCGCCAGCAGCTTAAGCGGGAGCTCCTACAATGAGCAGTTCTTC	CASSLSGSSYNEQFF
TRBD2	.	TRBV7-3	TRBJ2-1	TGTGCCAGCAGCTTGCTTTGGGGGGGTGGACATGAGCAGTTCTTC	CASSLLWGGGHEQFF
.	.	TRBV11-2	TRBJ1-1	TGTGCCAGCAGCCCCCGGGATACTGAAGCTTTCTTT	CASSPRDTEAFF
TRBD1	.	TRBV28	TRBJ1-5	TGTGCCAGCGTCACGCTGGGACAGAGCAATCAGCCCCAGCATTTT	CASVTLGQSNQPQHF
TRBD1	.	TRBV18	TRBJ1-2	TGTGCCAGCTCTCCTACAGAACGCGGGACAGGGATCTATGGCTACACCTTC	CASSPTERGTGIYGYTF
TRBD1	few	TRBV4-2	TRBJ1-4	TGTGCCAGCAGCCAGGGTGACAGGGTGGCAAAACTGTTTTTT	CASSQGDRVAKLFF
TRBD1	.	TRBV5-1	TRBJ1-2	TGCGCCAGCAAAAGGACAGGGAATTACGGCTACACCTTC	CASKRTGNYGYTF
.	.	TRBV10-3	TRBJ1-1	TGTGCCATCAGTGGGGCGGGGGGCCTTAACACTGAAGCTTTCTTT	CAISGAGGLNTEAFF
.	.	TRBV29-1	TRBJ1-1	TGCAGCGTCTCCGTGTTCGGGACTGAAGCTTTCTTT	CSVSVFGTEAFF
TRBD1	.	TRBV6-6	TRBJ1-1	TGTGCCAGCAGTTACACGGACAGGGAAGCTTTCTTT	CASSYTDREAFF
TRBD1	.	TRBV5-1	TRBJ2-7	TGCGCCAGCAGCCCTAGGACAGGGGAGTACGAGCAGTACTTC	CASSPRTGEYEQYF
TRBD2	.	TRBV4-1	TRBJ2-1	TGCGCCAGCAGCCTTGGGAGCGGGGGGACCAATGAGCAGTTCTTC	CASSLGSGGTNEQFF
TRBD2	.	TRBV29-1	TRBJ2-1	TGCAGCGTTGCGGGGACTAGCGGGGGGCGGGTACACAATGAGCAGTTCTTC	CSVAGTSGGRVHNEQFF
.	.	TRBV15	TRBJ2-7	TGTGCCACCAGCAGAGATATAGTACGCGGCCCTCTCGAGCAGTACTTC	CATSRDIVRGPLEQYF
TRBD2	.	TRBV5-1	TRBJ2-1	TGCGCCAGCAGCTTGGGGACTAGCGCAAACAATGAGCAGTTCTTC	CASSLGTSANNEQFF
TRBD1	.	TRBV28	TRBJ2-7	TGTGCCAGCAGTTCCCCGGGACAGGTCCTTTACGAGCAGTACTTC	CASSSPGQVLYEQYF
.	.	TRBV25-1	TRBJ1-2	TGTGCCAGCGGCGGGGGAAAGGGGGGCTACACCTTC	CASGGGKGGYTF
.	.	TRBV29-1	TRBJ2-3	TGCAGCGTTTGTACGGGACAAAGCACAGATACGCAGTATTTT	CSVCTGQSTDTQYF
.	once	TRBV7-9	TRBJ2-1	TGTGCCAGCAGCCCACCGGGAGCCTACAATGAGCAGTTCTTC	CASSPPGAYNEQFF
.	.	TRBV9	TRBJ1-4	TGTGCCAGCTCCTCTAGTCCAAGCCCGTCGGGGGTAGATCTCACTAATGAAAAACTGTTTTTT	CASSSSPSPSGVDLTNEKLFF
.	.	TRBV5-1	TRBJ2-2	TGCGCCAGCAGCTTGGGGGTGACTTCGAACACCGGGGAGCTGTTTTTT	CASSLGVTSNTGELFF
TRBD1	.	TRBV19	TRBJ1-2	TGTGCCAGTAGGACAGGGAACTATGGCTACACCTTC	CASRTGNYGYTF
.	.	TRBV9	TRBJ2-2	TGTGCCAGCAGCGTAGTTAACAGGGCTCAAACCGGGGAGCTGTTTTTT	CASSVVNRAQTGELFF
TRBD1	.	TRBV19	TRBJ2-1	TGTGCCAGTAGTCGGGACAGCACGGATGAGCAGTTCTTC	CASSRDSTDEQFF
TRBD1	.	TRBV6-6	TRBJ2-3	TGTGCCAGCACCCCGGGACAGGGAAGACCAGATACGCAGTATTTT	CASTPGQGRPDTQYF
TRBD1	.	TRBV4-1	TRBJ2-2	TGCGCCAGCAGCCAAAGAGGACAGGGTGCCACCGGGGAGCTGTTTTTT	CASSQRGQGATGELFF
TRBD1	.	TRBV6-5	TRBJ2-7	TGTGCCAGCCTATCGGGACAGGGACGCGAGCAGTACTTC	CASLSGQGREQYF
TRBD1	few	TRBV5-6	TRBJ2-2	TGTGCCAGCAGCCGGACAGGGGGACGGACCGGGGAGCTGTTTTTT	CASSRTGGRTGELFF
TRBD2	.	TRBV18	TRBJ2-7	TGTGCCAGCTCCCCAACTAGCGGGGGCTCCTACGAGCAGTACTTC	CASSPTSGGSYEQYF